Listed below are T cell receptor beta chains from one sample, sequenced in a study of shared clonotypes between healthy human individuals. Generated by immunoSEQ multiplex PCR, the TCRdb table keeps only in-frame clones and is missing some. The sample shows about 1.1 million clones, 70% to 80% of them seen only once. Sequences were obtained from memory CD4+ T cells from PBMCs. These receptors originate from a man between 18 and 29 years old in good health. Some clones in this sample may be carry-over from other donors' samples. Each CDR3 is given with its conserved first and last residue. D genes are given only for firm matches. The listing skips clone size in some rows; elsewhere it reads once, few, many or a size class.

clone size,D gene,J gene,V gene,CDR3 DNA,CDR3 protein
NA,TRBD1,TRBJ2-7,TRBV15,TGTGCCACCAGCAAAGAGGCGCAGGGGGCCTACGAGCAGTACTTC,CATSKEAQGAYEQYF
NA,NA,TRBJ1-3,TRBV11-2,TGTGCCAGCAAGGGCGGTGGGAGCTCTGGAAACACCATATATTTT,CASKGGGSSGNTIYF
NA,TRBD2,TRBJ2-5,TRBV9,TGTGCCAGCAGCGCGGCGACCAGTAAGACTAGCGAGACCCAGTACTTC,CASSAATSKTSETQYF
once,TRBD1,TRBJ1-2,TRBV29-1,TGCAGCGCACAGGGGGCGTTAGGGGTTGGCTACACCTTC,CSAQGALGVGYTF
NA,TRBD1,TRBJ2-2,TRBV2,TGTGCCAGCAGGCAAGGACAGGGCCTTACCGGGGAGCTGTTTTTT,CASRQGQGLTGELFF
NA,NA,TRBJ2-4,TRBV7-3,TGTGCCAGCAGCCCTCGTCTCGGCCAGGGAGGAACCAAAAACATTCAGTACTTC,CASSPRLGQGGTKNIQYF
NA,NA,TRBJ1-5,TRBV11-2,TGTGCCAGCAGTATAGGTTTGGGTCAGCCCCAGCATTTT,CASSIGLGQPQHF
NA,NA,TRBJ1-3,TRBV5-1,TGCGCCAGCAGCTTGGGGAGCGCATCTGGAAACACCATATATTTT,CASSLGSASGNTIYF
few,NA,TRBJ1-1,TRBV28,TGTGCCAGCAGGGACACGACCTGGTCGGTTACTGAAGCTTTCTTT,CASRDTTWSVTEAFF
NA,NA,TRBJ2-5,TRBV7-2,TGTGCCAGCAGCTTTTTACGAGAGACCCAGTACTTC,CASSFLRETQYF
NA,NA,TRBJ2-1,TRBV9,TGTGCCAGCAGCGTAGGTCCGACCGATGAGCAGTTCTTC,CASSVGPTDEQFF
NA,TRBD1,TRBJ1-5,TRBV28,TGTGCCAGCACCGGAGCGGACAGGGGGAATCAGCCCCAGCATTTT,CASTGADRGNQPQHF
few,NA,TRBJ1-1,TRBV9,TGTGCCAGCAGCGTAGGAGCTATGAACACTGAAGCTTTCTTT,CASSVGAMNTEAFF
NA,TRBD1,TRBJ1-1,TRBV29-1,TGCAGCGTCCCCGGGACAGGGTTGGCTGAAGCTTTCTTT,CSVPGTGLAEAFF
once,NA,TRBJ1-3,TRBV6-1,TGTGCCAGCAGTGAAGCGGGCCCGGGCTCTGGAAACACCATATATTTT,CASSEAGPGSGNTIYF
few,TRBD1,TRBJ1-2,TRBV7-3,TGTGCCAGCAGCTTAACCGGACAGGGGGATGGCTACACCTTC,CASSLTGQGDGYTF
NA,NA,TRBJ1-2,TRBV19,TGTGCCAGTAGGCATGGACAGATGCAGTTTAGAGGCTACACCTTC,CASRHGQMQFRGYTF
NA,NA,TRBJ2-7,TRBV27,TGTGCCAGCAGTTTCCGGGTCCAACCTTCCTACGAGCAGTACTTC,CASSFRVQPSYEQYF
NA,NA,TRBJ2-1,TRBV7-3,TGTGCCAGCAGCATCAACCGGGGAACCTACAATGAGCAGTTCTTC,CASSINRGTYNEQFF
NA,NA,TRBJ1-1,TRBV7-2,TGTGCCAGCAGCTTAGACCGCCAGGGAGGCACTGAAGCTTTCTTT,CASSLDRQGGTEAFF
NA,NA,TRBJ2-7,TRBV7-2,TGTGCCAGCAGCTTAGCGGGAGCCACCTACGAGCAGTACTTC,CASSLAGATYEQYF
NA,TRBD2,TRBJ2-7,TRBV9,TGTGCCAGCAGCTTGGGACTAGCCTCCTACGAGCAGTACTTC,CASSLGLASYEQYF
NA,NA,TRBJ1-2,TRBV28,TGTGCCAGCAGTCCCACAGGGCTTGGCTATGGCTACACCTTC,CASSPTGLGYGYTF
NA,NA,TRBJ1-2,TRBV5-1,TGCGCCAGCAGCTTGGGGACACCTCCATTTAACTATGGCTACACCTTC,CASSLGTPPFNYGYTF
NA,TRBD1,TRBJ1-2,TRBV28,TGTGCCAGCAGTTTAGAGGGACAGGGAGTTCGTGGCTACACCTTC,CASSLEGQGVRGYTF
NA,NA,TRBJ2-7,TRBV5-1,TGCGCCAGCAGCTTGGGACAGATATTCTACGAGCAGTACTTC,CASSLGQIFYEQYF
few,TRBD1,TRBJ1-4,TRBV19,TGTGCCAGTAGACCTCAGGGGGCGCAGCATGAAAAACTGTTTTTT,CASRPQGAQHEKLFF
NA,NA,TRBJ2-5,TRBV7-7,TGTGCCAGCAGCGCAGGGAGGTGGGGAAGTGAAGAGACCCAGTACTTC,CASSAGRWGSEETQYF
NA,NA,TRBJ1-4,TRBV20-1,TGCAGTGCTAGAAAAGGAAAACTGTTTTTT,CSARKGKLFF
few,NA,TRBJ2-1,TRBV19,TGTGCCAGTAGCAAAGACAGATACAATGAGCAGTTCTTC,CASSKDRYNEQFF
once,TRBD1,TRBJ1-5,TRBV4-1,TGCGCCAGCAGCCAAGATCTAGACAGGGGCGGCAATCAGCCCCAGCATTTT,CASSQDLDRGGNQPQHF
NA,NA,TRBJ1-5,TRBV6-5,TGTGCCAGCAGCCCCTGGGCAGACGAGGGTCAGCCCCAGCATTTT,CASSPWADEGQPQHF
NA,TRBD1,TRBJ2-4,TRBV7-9,TGTGCCAGCAGCTTACCCTGGGACAGGGGACCCATTCAGTACTTC,CASSLPWDRGPIQYF
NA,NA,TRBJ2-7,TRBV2,TGTGCCAGCAGTGAGAACTCCTACGAGCAGTACTTC,CASSENSYEQYF
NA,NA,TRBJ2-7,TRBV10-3,TGTGCCACGGGGGGAAAACAGGGCCTCTCCTACGAGCAGTACTTC,CATGGKQGLSYEQYF
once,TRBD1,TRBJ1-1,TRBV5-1,TGCGCCAGCAGCCCGACCGGGACAGTTTTTTTTGCTGCTGAAGCTTTCTTT,CASSPTGTVFFAAEAFF
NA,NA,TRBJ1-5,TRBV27,TGTGCCAGCAGTTTATCTTATAGCAATCAGCCCCAGCATTTT,CASSLSYSNQPQHF
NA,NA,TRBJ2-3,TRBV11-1,TGTGCCAGCAGCTTTTACAGGGCAGATACGCAGTATTTT,CASSFYRADTQYF
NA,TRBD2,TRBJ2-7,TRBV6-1,TGTGCCATCTTCGCTAGCGGGAGTTACGAGCAGTACTTC,CAIFASGSYEQYF
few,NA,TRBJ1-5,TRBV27,TGTGCCAGCAGTCCACCCGGGGGCCCCCAGCATTTT,CASSPPGGPQHF
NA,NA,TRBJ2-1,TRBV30,TGTGCCTGGAGTCGGGGGGCGAACGGTTTTAATGAGCAGTTCTTC,CAWSRGANGFNEQFF
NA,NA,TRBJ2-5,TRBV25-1,TGTGCCAGCAGTCCAACCCGGCCCGGGGGAGAGACCCAGTACTTC,CASSPTRPGGETQYF
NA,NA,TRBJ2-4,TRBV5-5,TGTGCCAGCAGCACCGGACAGCTAGCCAAAAACATTCAGTACTTC,CASSTGQLAKNIQYF
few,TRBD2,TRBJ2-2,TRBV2,TGTGCCAGCAGTGATGGGCTAGCGGGACGGACCGGGGAGCTGTTTTTT,CASSDGLAGRTGELFF
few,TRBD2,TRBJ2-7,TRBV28,TGTGCCAGCAGTTCCCCCCGGGGGGGGAACTACGAGCAGTACTTC,CASSSPRGGNYEQYF
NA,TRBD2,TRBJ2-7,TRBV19,TGTGCCAGTAGCTTGACTAGCGGGAGGCGGGACGAGCAGTACTTC,CASSLTSGRRDEQYF
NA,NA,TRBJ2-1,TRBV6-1,TGTGCCAGCGGCGCGCCTAGGTCCTACAATGAGCAGTTCTTC,CASGAPRSYNEQFF
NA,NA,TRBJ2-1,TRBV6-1,TGTGCCAGCAGTGAAGAATGGCTAGCGCCGTACAATGAGCAGTTCTTC,CASSEEWLAPYNEQFF
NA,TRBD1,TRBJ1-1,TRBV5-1,TGCGCCAGCAGCGCAGGGGACAGACGAAACACTGAAGCTTTCTTT,CASSAGDRRNTEAFF